Listed below are T cell receptor beta chains from one sample, sequenced in a study of cytomegalovirus exposure and HLA in healthy donors. Profiled with immunoSEQ multiplex PCR; TCRdb holds only in-frame clones, not every one. This sample has 150,000 to 200,000 clones; 80% to 85% occur once, and the top ten carry 2.2%. Sequencing used PBMCs. These receptors were collected from a woman in her twenties or thirties in good health and CMV-seronegative. The CDR3 runs from the conserved cysteine through the conserved F or W. A D gene is named only where the DNA matches it firmly. The size of a clone is reported for some rows only, either as once, few or many, or as a class for expanded clones.

V	size	J	D	CDR3	DNA
TRBV6-4	NA	TRBJ2-7	TRBD2	CASSDSTSGRAYEQYF	TGTGCCAGCAGTGACTCGACTAGCGGGAGGGCCTACGAGCAGTACTTC
TRBV6-6	few	TRBJ1-2	TRBD1	CASSPSQGDGYTF	TGTGCCAGCAGCCCTAGCCAGGGGGACGGCTACACCTTC
TRBV4-3	once	TRBJ2-1	TRBD2	CASSQDAGGHNEQFF	TGCGCCAGCAGCCAAGATGCGGGGGGCCACAATGAGCAGTTCTTC
TRBV29-1	once	TRBJ2-5	NA	CSVEILQGPQETQYF	TGCAGCGTTGAAATCCTCCAGGGCCCCCAAGAGACCCAGTACTTC
TRBV7-2	once	TRBJ1-2	NA	CASSPPGQGSMGYTF	TGTGCCAGCAGCCCCCCCGGGCAGGGATCTATGGGCTACACCTTC
TRBV7-2	NA	TRBJ2-3	TRBD1	CASRQGGTDTQYF	TGTGCCAGCAGACAGGGGGGCACAGATACGCAGTATTTT
TRBV9	NA	TRBJ1-5	TRBD1	CASSVGEGQGAANDQPQHF	TGTGCCAGCAGCGTAGGGGAGGGACAGGGGGCAGCGAATGATCAGCCCCAGCATTTT
TRBV7-9	NA	TRBJ1-6	TRBD1	CASSAGQENSPLHF	TGTGCCAGCAGCGCGGGACAGGAGAATTCACCCCTCCACTTT
TRBV29-1	NA	TRBJ2-6	NA	CSASTGSGGANVLTF	TGCAGCGCCTCGACAGGTTCAGGCGGGGCCAACGTCCTGACTTTC
TRBV7-6	NA	TRBJ2-1	TRBD1	CASSLSGTGYNEQFF	TGTGCCAGCAGCCTCAGTGGGACAGGGTACAATGAGCAGTTCTTC
TRBV10-2	NA	TRBJ2-2	NA	CASSEMAGPSTGELFF	TGCGCCAGCAGTGAGATGGCAGGGCCGTCCACCGGGGAGCTGTTTTTT
TRBV28	NA	TRBJ1-1	NA	CASSLFGSAEAFF	TGTGCCAGCAGTTTATTTGGTTCAGCTGAAGCTTTCTTT
TRBV4-3	few	TRBJ2-7	TRBD1	CASSQDQQGARYGEQYF	TGCGCCAGCAGCCAAGATCAACAGGGGGCGCGCTACGGCGAGCAGTACTTC
TRBV10-1	NA	TRBJ2-2	TRBD1	CASSGIDRGAGELFF	TGCGCCAGCAGTGGAATCGACAGGGGTGCCGGGGAGCTGTTTTTT
TRBV4-1	few	TRBJ2-7	TRBD2	CASSQAGTSSYEQYF	TGCGCCAGCAGCCAAGCCGGGACTAGCTCCTACGAGCAGTACTTC
TRBV7-9	NA	TRBJ1-1	TRBD1	CASSLSGQGATEAFF	TGTGCCAGCAGCTTATCGGGACAGGGGGCCACTGAAGCTTTCTTT
TRBV6-4	NA	TRBJ2-7	TRBD1	CASSEGQGAYEQYF	TGTGCCAGCAGTGAGGGACAGGGGGCCTACGAGCAGTATTTC
TRBV5-1	NA	TRBJ1-1	TRBD1	CASSLTEGATEAFF	TGCGCCAGCAGCTTGACAGAGGGGGCCACTGAAGCTTTCTTT
TRBV6-1	NA	TRBJ1-1	TRBD1	CASSRQGGTEAFF	TGTGCCAGCAGCCGACAGGGGGGCACTGAAGCTTTCTTT
TRBV4-3	few	TRBJ2-7	NA	CASSQDPTDHEQYF	TGCGCCAGCAGCCAAGACCCGACAGACCACGAGCAGTACTTC
TRBV4-3	NA	TRBJ2-2	TRBD2	CASSLLAGRNTGELFF	TGCGCCAGCAGCCTACTAGCGGGGAGGAACACCGGGGAGCTGTTTTTT
TRBV4-3	NA	TRBJ2-7	NA	CASSHTGTSLLWEQYF	TGCGCCAGCAGCCACACCGGGACTTCACTCCTTTGGGAGCAGTACTTC
TRBV11-2	NA	TRBJ2-5	TRBD1	CASSPRRGTGQGKETQYF	TGTGCCAGCAGCCCGAGACGTGGAACGGGACAGGGAAAAGAGACCCAGTACTTC
TRBV9	few	TRBJ2-2	TRBD1	CASSAGGPNTGELFF	TGTGCCAGCAGCGCAGGGGGCCCGAACACCGGGGAGCTGTTTTTT
TRBV7-6	few	TRBJ2-7	NA	CASSLTGTYGEQYF	TGTGCCAGCAGCTTGACCGGGACATACGGGGAGCAGTACTTC
TRBV6-5	NA	TRBJ2-3	NA	CASSYSRLTMGDTQYF	TGTGCCAGCAGTTACTCGCGGCTAACCATGGGAGATACGCAGTATTTT
TRBV9	NA	TRBJ2-1	NA	CASSVIFARGYNEQFF	TGTGCCAGCAGCGTAATTTTCGCGCGGGGCTACAATGAGCAGTTCTTC
TRBV7-2	NA	TRBJ2-3	NA	CASSLAGGTSTDTQYF	TGTGCCAGCAGCTTAGCGGGGGGTACTAGCACAGATACGCAGTATTTT